This TCR beta chain was profiled in a study of response to subunit inactivated influenza vaccine. TCRdb analysed the RT-PCR reads with MiXCR anew, one entry per CDR3 protein. The sample includes 500,000 or so distinct CDR3 sequences, 9.5% to 13% of them seen just once. A word on this clonotype: Its antigen is not known.

Study-wide points: Each seasonal flu vaccination may recruit only limited new T cells, authors suggested.

The CDR3 runs 13 residues. CDR1 and CDR2 from the germline V gene are SNHLY and FYNNEI. Trimming cost V 8 bases and J 0 bases, with 8 bases left between them. The sequence came from a man in his forties or fifties who received an inactivated influenza vaccine. The chain links TRBV2 to TRBJ2-4; D is ambiguous. The sample consisted of PBMCs from blood, taken around seven weeks after vaccination. The CDR3 spells CASCALAKNIQYF. The CDR3 DNA sequence: TGTGCCAGCTGTGCCCTAGCCAAAAACATTCAGTACTTC. Full variable domain (missing parts from reference TRBV2 and TRBJ2-4): EPEVTQTPSHQVTQMGQEVILRCVPISNHLYFYWYRQILGQKVEFLVSFYNNEISEKSEIFDDQFSVERPDGSNFTLKIRSTKLEDSAMYFCASCALAKNIQYFGAGTRLSVL.